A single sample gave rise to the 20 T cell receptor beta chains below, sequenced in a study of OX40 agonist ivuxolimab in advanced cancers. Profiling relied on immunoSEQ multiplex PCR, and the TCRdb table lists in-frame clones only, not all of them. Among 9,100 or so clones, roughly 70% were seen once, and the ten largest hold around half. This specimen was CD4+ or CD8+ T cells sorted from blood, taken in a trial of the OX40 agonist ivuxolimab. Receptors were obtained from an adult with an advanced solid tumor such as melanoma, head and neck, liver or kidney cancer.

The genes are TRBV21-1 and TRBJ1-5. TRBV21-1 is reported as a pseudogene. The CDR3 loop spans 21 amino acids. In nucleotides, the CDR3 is TGTGCCAGCAGCAAAGCGCTTAGGCTAAGAATGGACCCCCATAGCAATCAGCCCCAGCATTTT. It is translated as CASSKALRLRMDPHSNQPQHF.

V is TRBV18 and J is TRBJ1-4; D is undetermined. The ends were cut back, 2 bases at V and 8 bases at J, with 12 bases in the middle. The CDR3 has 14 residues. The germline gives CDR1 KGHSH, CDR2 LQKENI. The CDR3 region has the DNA TGTGCCAGCTCACCAACCGCGGAGGCGGAAAAACTGTTTTTT. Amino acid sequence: CASSPTAEAEKLFF.

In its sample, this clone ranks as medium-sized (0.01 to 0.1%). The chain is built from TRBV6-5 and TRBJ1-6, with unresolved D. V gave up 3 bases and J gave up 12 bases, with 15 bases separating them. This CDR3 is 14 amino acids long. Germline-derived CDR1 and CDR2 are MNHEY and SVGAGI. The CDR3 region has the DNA TGTGCCAGCAGTTATAGGGTCAGTTATCGACCCCTCCACTTT. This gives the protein CASSYRVSYRPLHF.

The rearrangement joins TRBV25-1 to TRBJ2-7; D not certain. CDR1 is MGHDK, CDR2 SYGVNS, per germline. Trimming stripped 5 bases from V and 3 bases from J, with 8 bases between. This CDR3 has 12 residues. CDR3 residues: CASSIGFYEQYF. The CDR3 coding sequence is TGTGCCAGCAGTATAGGGTTCTACGAGCAGTACTTC.

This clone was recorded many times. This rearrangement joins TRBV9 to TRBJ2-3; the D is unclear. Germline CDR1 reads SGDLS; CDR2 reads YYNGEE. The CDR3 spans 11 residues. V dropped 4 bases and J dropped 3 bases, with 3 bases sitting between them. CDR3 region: CASSTTDTQYF. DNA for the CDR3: TGTGCCAGCAGCACGACAGATACGCAGTATTTT.

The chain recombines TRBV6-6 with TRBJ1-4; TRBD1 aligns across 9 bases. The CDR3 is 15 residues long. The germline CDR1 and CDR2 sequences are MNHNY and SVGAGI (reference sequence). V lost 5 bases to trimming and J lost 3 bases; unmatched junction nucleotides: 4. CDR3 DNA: TGTGCCAGCAGTCCAAGGACAGGGGCTAATGAAAAACTGTTTTTT. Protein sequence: CASSPRTGANEKLFF.

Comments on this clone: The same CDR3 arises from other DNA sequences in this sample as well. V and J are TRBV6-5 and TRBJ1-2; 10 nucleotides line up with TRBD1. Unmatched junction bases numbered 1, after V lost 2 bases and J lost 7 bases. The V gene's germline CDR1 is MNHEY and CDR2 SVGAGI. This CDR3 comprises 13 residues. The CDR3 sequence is CASSYGTGVGYTF. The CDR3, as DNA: TGTGCCAGCAGTTACGGGACAGGGGTTGGCTACACCTTC.

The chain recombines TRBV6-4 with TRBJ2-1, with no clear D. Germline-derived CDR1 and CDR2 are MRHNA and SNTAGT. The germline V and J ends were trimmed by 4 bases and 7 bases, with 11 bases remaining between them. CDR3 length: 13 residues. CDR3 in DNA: TGTGCCAGCAGTGCTAGGGAAACAAATGAGCAGTTCTTC. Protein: CASSARETNEQFF.

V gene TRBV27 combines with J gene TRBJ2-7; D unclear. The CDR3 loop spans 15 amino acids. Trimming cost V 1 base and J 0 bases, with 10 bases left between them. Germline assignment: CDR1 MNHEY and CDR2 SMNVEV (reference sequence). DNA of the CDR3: TGTGCCAGCAGTTTATACCGGGCCTCCTCCTACGAGCAGTACTTC. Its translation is CASSLYRASSYEQYF.

The CDR3 sequence: CASSPSRDYGYTF. Written as DNA, the CDR3 is TGTGCCAGCAGCCCGTCGCGGGACTATGGCTACACCTTC. V and J are TRBV27 and TRBJ1-2; D call uncertain. The CDR3 length is 13 residues. Germline V CDR1 and CDR2: MNHEY, SMNVEV (reference sequence). V was clipped by 6 bases and J by 3 bases, with 11 bases between them.

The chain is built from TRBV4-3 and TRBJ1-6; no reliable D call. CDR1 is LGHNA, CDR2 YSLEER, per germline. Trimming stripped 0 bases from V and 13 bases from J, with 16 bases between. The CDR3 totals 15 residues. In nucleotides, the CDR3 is TGCGCCAGCAGCCAAGATGGTCGGGGAGGAGGGCCCCTCCACTTT. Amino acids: CASSQDGRGGGPLHF.

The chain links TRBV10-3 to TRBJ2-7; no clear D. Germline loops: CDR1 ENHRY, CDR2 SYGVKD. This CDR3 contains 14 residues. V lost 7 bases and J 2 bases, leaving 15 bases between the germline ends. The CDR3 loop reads CAINGAQFPYEQYF. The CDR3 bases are TGTGCCATCAACGGCGCCCAGTTCCCCTACGAGCAGTACTTC.

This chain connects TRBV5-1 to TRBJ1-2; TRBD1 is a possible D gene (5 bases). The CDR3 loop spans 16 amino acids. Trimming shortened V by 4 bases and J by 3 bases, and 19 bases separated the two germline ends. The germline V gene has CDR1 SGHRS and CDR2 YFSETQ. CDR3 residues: CASSPGGARRDYGYTF. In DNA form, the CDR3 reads TGCGCCAGCAGCCCTGGTGGGGCCCGGAGAGACTATGGCTACACCTTC.

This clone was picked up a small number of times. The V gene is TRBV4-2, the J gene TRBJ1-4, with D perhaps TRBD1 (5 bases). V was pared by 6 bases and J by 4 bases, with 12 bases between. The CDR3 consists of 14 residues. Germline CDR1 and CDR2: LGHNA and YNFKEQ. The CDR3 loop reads CASRGQGDNEKLFF. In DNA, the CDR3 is TGTGCCAGCAGGGGGCAGGGTGATAATGAAAAACTGTTTTTT.

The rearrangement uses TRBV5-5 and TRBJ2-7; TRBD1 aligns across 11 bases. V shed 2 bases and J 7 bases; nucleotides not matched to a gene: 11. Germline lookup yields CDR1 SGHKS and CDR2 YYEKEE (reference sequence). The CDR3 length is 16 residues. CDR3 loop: CASSFEVGTGGWEQYF. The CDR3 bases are TGTGCCAGCAGCTTTGAGGTTGGGACAGGGGGGTGGGAGCAGTACTTC.

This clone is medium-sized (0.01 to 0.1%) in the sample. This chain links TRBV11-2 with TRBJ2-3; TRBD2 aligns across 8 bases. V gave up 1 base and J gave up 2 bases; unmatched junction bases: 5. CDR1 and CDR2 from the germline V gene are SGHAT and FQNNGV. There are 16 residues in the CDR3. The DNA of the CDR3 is TGTGCCAGCAGCTTAGTGGCGGGGGGCCTCACAGATACGCAGTATTTT. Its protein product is CASSLVAGGLTDTQYF.

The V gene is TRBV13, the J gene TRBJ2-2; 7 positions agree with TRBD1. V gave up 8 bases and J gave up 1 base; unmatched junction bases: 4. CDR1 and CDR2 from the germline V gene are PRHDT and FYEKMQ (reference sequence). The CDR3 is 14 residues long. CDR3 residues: CASPGTVNTGELFF. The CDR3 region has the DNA TGTGCCAGCCCAGGGACAGTGAACACCGGGGAGCTGTTTTTT.

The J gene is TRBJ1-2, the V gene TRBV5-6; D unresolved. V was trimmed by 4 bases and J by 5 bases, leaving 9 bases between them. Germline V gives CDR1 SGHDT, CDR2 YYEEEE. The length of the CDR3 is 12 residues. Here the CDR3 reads CASSGREYGYTF. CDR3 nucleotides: TGTGCCAGCAGCGGGCGCGAGTATGGCTACACCTTC. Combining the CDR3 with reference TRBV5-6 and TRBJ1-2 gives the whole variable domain DAGVTQSPTHLIKTRGQQVTLRCSPKSGHDTVSWYQQALGQGPQFIFQYYEEEERQRGNFPDRFSGHQFPNYSSELNVNALLLGDSALYLCASSGREYGYTFGSGTRLTVV.

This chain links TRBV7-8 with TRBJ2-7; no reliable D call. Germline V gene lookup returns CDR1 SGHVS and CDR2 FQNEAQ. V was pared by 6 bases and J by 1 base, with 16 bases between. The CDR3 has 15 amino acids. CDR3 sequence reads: CASSSWREKSYEQYF. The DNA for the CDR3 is TGTGCCAGCAGTTCATGGCGAGAGAAGTCCTACGAGCAGTACTTC.

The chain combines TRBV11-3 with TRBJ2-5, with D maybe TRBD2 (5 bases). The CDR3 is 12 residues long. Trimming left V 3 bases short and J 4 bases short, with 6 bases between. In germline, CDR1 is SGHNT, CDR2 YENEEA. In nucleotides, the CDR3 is TGTGCCAGCAGCTTTGAGGGAGAGACCCAGTACTTC. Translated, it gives CASSFEGETQYF.